This T cell receptor beta chain was recorded in a study of monozygotic twins with inflammatory bowel disease. A word on this clonotype: Its antigen remains unidentified.

Germline CDR1 reads SQVTM; CDR2 reads ANQGSEA. The CDR3 contains 13 residues. Template switching appended UMIs that held a 6-nucleotide sample barcode. Two nested PCRs, roughly 16 and 10 cycles, amplified TCRalpha and TCRbeta cDNA. TCRdb reprocessed the 5' RACE reads, keeping one entry per CDR3 protein, no DNA. Its table records fewer than 550,000 distinct CDR3 sequences. General study points: Clonotype sharing was lower in IBD patients than healthy twins, most markedly with disease activity.

Sampling involved one blood draw (roughly 2.4 ml) for every donor. The sequenced material came from blood. The chain couples TRBV29-1 to TRBJ2-3; no DNA is available, so the TRBD2 call from TCRdb remains unchecked. This TCR was recovered from a human donor with ulcerative colitis or Crohn's disease, or a healthy co-twin of an affected twin (not recorded which). The CDR3 sequence is CSVPGTSMDTQYF.